This is a list of T cell receptor beta chains from one sample in a study of blood T cell repertoires in COVID-19. Sequencing used immunoSEQ multiplex PCR; TCRdb keeps in-frame clones, though not all of them. The sample includes tens of thousands of clones, over 75% of them seen just once. Sample: peripheral blood. These receptors came from a human donor in a cohort sampled during active COVID-19. CDR3s include the opening cysteine and the closing phenylalanine or tryptophan. The D gene is left open where the match is weak. The listing skips clone size in some rows; elsewhere it reads once, few, many or a size class.

>-|15|TRBV2|-|TRBJ1-5
TGTGCCAGCAGTCAGGCGGGGAATAGCAATCAGCCCCAGCATTTT
CASSQAGNSNQPQHF
>-|12|TRBV19|-|TRBJ1-3
TGTGCCAGTAGTGGGAGGGGAAACACCATATATTTT
CASSGRGNTIYF
>-|20|TRBV11-3|TRBD1|TRBJ2-3
TGTGCCAGCAGCTTGAGGCGGACAGGGAGTGCCGAGGGGTACACAGATACGCAGTATTTT
CASSLRRTGSAEGYTDTQYF
>-|15|TRBV10-3|-|TRBJ2-7
TGTGCCATCAGCAAAACGGGCCTAGCCAAAGTAGAGCAGTACTTC
CAISKTGLAKVEQYF
>-|11|TRBV20-1|-|TRBJ2-2
TGCAGTGCATTGCGCACCGGGGAGCTGTTTTTT
CSALRTGELFF
>-|15|TRBV7-2|-|TRBJ1-1
TGTGCCAGCAGCTTAGATCCGGGGGAGAACACTGAAGCTTTCTTT
CASSLDPGENTEAFF
>-|15|TRBV27|-|TRBJ2-3
TGTGCCAGCAGTTCATGGTCGGGGGTCACAGATACGCAGTATTTT
CASSSWSGVTDTQYF
>-|13|TRBV5-1|-|TRBJ2-7
TGCGCCAGCAGCATAGACATTTCCTACGAGCAGTACTTC
CASSIDISYEQYF
>-|15|TRBV6-5|-|TRBJ2-5
TGTGCCAGCAGCCCCCAAAACCAATGGCCAGAGACCCAGTACTTC
CASSPQNQWPETQYF
>few|16|TRBV7-9|-|TRBJ2-1
TGTGCCAGCAGCTTAGGGGATAGGGGCCAGGGAAATGAGCAGTTCTTC
CASSLGDRGQGNEQFF
>once|17|TRBV19|TRBD2|TRBJ2-7
TGTGCCAGTAGTATAGGGGGGACTAGCGGGAGTATAGACGAGCAGTACTTC
CASSIGGTSGSIDEQYF
>once|13|TRBV28|-|TRBJ2-1
TGTGCCAGCAGTTTAGCCAGGGGCAATGAGCAGTTCTTC
CASSLARGNEQFF
>-|15|TRBV4-3|TRBD1|TRBJ2-2
TGCGCCAGCAGCCATACAGGGGGCCTCACCGGGGAGCTGTTTTTT
CASSHTGGLTGELFF
>-|17|TRBV5-6|TRBD1|TRBJ2-1
TGTGCCAGCAGCAGATTTGGACAGGGTACGTCCTACAATGAGCAGTTCTTC
CASSRFGQGTSYNEQFF
>-|14|TRBV9|TRBD2|TRBJ2-3
TGTGCCAGCAGCGTGATTAGCGGGGGTGATACGCAGTATTTT
CASSVISGGDTQYF
>few|14|TRBV7-2|-|TRBJ1-4
TGTGCCAGCAGCCCCCCCGGGGGTAGTGAAAAACTGTTTTTT
CASSPPGGSEKLFF
>-|15|TRBV5-1|-|TRBJ1-3
TGCGCCAGCAGCTTCGGTGATAGCTCTGGAAACACCATATATTTT
CASSFGDSSGNTIYF
>-|12|TRBV28|TRBD1|TRBJ1-2
TGTGCCAGCAGTCGGACAGGGCAACACTACACCTTC
CASSRTGQHYTF
>-|16|TRBV5-5|-|TRBJ1-1
TGTGCCAGCAGCCCCGGGCCCTGGGAGCTGAACACTGAAGCTTTCTTT
CASSPGPWELNTEAFF
>-|15|TRBV2|TRBD1|TRBJ2-5
TGTGCCAGTAGCATAAGGGGCAGGGGGCAAGAGACCCAGTACTTC
CASSIRGRGQETQYF
>-|14|TRBV19|-|TRBJ1-1
TGTGCCAGTCGAGACCTGACAGGGAACACTGAAGCTTTCTTT
CASRDLTGNTEAFF
>-|10|TRBV29-1|-|TRBJ2-3
TGCAGCGTCGAGAGGGATACGCAGTATTTT
CSVERDTQYF
>-|16|TRBV15|-|TRBJ2-3
TGTGCCACCAGCAGAGATCTAGGGGGTGGCACAGATACGCAGTATTTT
CATSRDLGGGTDTQYF
>-|15|TRBV7-3|TRBD2|TRBJ2-1
TGTGCCAGCAGCTCGGGACTAGCGGTTTACAATGAGCAGTTCTTC
CASSSGLAVYNEQFF
>-|16|TRBV10-3|-|TRBJ1-4
TGTGCCATCAGTGAGTCCCAGGTGACGAGTGGAGAAAAACTGTTTTTT
CAISESQVTSGEKLFF
>-|14|TRBV2|-|TRBJ1-5
TGTGCCAGCAATGGGATGACAGTCAATCAGCCCCAGCATTTT
CASNGMTVNQPQHF
>-|14|TRBV11-3|-|TRBJ2-5
TGTGCCAGCAGCTTAGTCACAGGACAAGAGACCCAGTACTTC
CASSLVTGQETQYF
>-|16|TRBV4-2|TRBD1|TRBJ2-3
TGTGCCAGCAGCCAAGCCACAGGGGGCAAAACAGATACGCAGTATTTT
CASSQATGGKTDTQYF
>-|15|TRBV9|TRBD1|TRBJ2-5
TGTGCCAGCAGCGCATCGACAGGGGGTCAAGAGACCCAGTACTTC
CASSASTGGQETQYF
>-|14|TRBV7-2|TRBD1|TRBJ1-2
TGTGCCAGCAGCCCCGACAGGGGGCGTGGTGGCTACACCTTC
CASSPDRGRGGYTF
>-|16|TRBV18|TRBD1|TRBJ2-7
TGTGCCAGCTCACCACCGGATGGGGACAGGGGGTACGAGCAGTACTTC
CASSPPDGDRGYEQYF
>few|14|TRBV5-4|TRBD1|TRBJ1-1
TGTGCCAGCAGCTCCGGGACAGGGCCCTATGAAGCTTTCTTT
CASSSGTGPYEAFF
>-|13|TRBV27|TRBD1|TRBJ1-5
TGTGCCAGCAGCCAGGGGGCTGTTCAGCCCCAGCATTTT
CASSQGAVQPQHF
>-|15|TRBV11-3|TRBD1|TRBJ2-7
TGTGCCAGCAGCTTAGGACTCAGGGGGACGGGCGAGCAGTACTTC
CASSLGLRGTGEQYF
>-|15|TRBV28|-|TRBJ1-5
TGTGCCAGCAGTTCCAGCGGGCGCGGCAATCAGCCCCAGCATTTT
CASSSSGRGNQPQHF
>-|15|TRBV2|-|TRBJ1-5
TGTGCCAGCATCGAAACAGGGACGGGCAATCAGCCCCAGCATTTT
CASIETGTGNQPQHF
>-|15|TRBV7-2|-|TRBJ1-2
TGTGCCAGCAGCTTAGCTGGACAGTTTAACTATGGCTACACCTTC
CASSLAGQFNYGYTF
>once|15|TRBV15|-|TRBJ1-2
TGTGCCACCAGCAGAGATCCGAGGCAGTCCTATGGCTACACCTTC
CATSRDPRQSYGYTF
>-|13|TRBV5-4|TRBD1|TRBJ1-2
TGTGCCAGCAGCTGGGACAGGGGGGATGGCTACACCTTC
CASSWDRGDGYTF
>few|16|TRBV19|TRBD1|TRBJ1-3
TGTGCCAGTAGTATCACAGGGGCTCTCTCTGGAAACACCATATATTTT
CASSITGALSGNTIYF
>few|13|TRBV6-2/TRBV6-3|-|TRBJ1-1
TGTGCCAGCAGCTCCCGACAGGCCACTGAAGCTTTCTTT
CASSSRQATEAFF
>-|15|TRBV18|-|TRBJ1-1
TGTGCCAGCTCACCGAACAGGGCCCTGGCAGATGAAGCTTTCTTT
CASSPNRALADEAFF
>-|17|TRBV11-2|TRBD2|TRBJ2-1
TGTGCCAGCAGCATTAGTGTTAGCGGGAGTTCCTACAATGAGCAGTTCTTC
CASSISVSGSSYNEQFF
>-|15|TRBV6-6|TRBD1|TRBJ1-3
TGTGCCAGCACTAAGCAGGGGGCCTCTGGAAACACCATATATTTT
CASTKQGASGNTIYF
>-|16|TRBV3-1/TRBV3-2|-|TRBJ2-2
TGTGCCAGCAGCCCCGCGGGACGGGAACACACCGGGGAGCTGTTTTTT
CASSPAGREHTGELFF
>-|14|TRBV19|TRBD1|TRBJ1-1
TGTGCCTCCCGGACAGGGGGAGGGAGCACTGAAGCTTTCTTT
CASRTGGGSTEAFF
>-|13|TRBV7-2|-|TRBJ1-2
TGTGCCAGCAGCCCCTCACCGGACTATGGCTACACCTTC
CASSPSPDYGYTF
>-|13|TRBV25-1|-|TRBJ2-1
TGTGCCAGCAGCCCCCGCTCCTACAATGAGCAGTTCTTC
CASSPRSYNEQFF
>-|15|TRBV5-1|TRBD1|TRBJ1-1
TGCGCCAGCAGCTCAGGGACAGGGCTGGGGACTGAAGCTTTCTTT
CASSSGTGLGTEAFF
>once|16|TRBV18|-|TRBJ1-2
TGTGCCAGCTCACCACCGTTCGATCGGCAGGTTCATGGCTACACCTTC
CASSPPFDRQVHGYTF
>few|14|TRBV7-7|-|TRBJ2-5
TGTGCTAGCAGCCAAAGTGGGGCCGGAGAGACCCAGTACTTC
CASSQSGAGETQYF
>-|15|TRBV28|-|TRBJ1-5
TGTGCCAGCAACCGACCAGGACAGATTAATCAGCCCCAGCATTTT
CASNRPGQINQPQHF
>few|14|TRBV25-1|-|TRBJ2-7
TGTGCCAGCCAGACGGCCGGGAACTCCTACGAGCAGTACTTC
CASQTAGNSYEQYF
>-|14|TRBV7-9|-|TRBJ1-2
TGTGCCAGCGTCTCAGGGGAGGGCAGGGATGGCTACACCTTC
CASVSGEGRDGYTF
>-|15|TRBV11-3|-|TRBJ2-3
TGTGCCAGTGCCTCGTTAACAGTTGGCACAGATACGCAGTATTTT
CASASLTVGTDTQYF